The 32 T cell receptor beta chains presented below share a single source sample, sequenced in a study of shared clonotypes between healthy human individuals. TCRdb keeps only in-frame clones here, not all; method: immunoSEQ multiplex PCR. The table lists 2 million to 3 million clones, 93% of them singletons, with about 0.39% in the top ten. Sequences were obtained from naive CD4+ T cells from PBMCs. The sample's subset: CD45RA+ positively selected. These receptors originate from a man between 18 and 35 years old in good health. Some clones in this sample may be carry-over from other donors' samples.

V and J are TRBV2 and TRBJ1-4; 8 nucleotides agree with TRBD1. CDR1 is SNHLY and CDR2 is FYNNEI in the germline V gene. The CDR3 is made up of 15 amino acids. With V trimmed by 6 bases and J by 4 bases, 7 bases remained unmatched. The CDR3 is CASRPGTGGNEKLFF. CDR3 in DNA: TGTGCCAGCAGACCTGGGACAGGAGGTAATGAAAAACTGTTTTTT.

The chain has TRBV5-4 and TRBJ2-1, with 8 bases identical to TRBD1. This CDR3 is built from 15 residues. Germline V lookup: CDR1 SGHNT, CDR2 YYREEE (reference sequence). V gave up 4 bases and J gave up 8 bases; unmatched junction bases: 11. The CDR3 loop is CASSPGGPGAYEQFF. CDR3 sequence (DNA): TGTGCCAGCAGCCCAGGGGGCCCAGGAGCTTATGAGCAGTTCTTC.

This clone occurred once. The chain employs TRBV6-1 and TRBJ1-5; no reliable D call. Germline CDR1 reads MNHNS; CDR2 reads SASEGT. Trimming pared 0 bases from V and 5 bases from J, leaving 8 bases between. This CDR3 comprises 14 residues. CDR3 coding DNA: TGTGCCAGCAGTGAAGCGGCGGGAGATCAGCCCCAGCATTTT. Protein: CASSEAAGDQPQHF.

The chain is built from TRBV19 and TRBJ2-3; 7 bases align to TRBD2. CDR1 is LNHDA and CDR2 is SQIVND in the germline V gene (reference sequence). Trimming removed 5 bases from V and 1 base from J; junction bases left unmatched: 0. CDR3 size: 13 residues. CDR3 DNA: TGTGCCAGTAGTGGACTAGGCACAGATACGCAGTATTTT. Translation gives CASSGLGTDTQYF. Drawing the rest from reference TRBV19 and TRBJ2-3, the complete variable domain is DGGITQSPKYLFRKEGQNVTLSCEQNLNHDAMYWYRQDPGQGLRLIYYSQIVNDFQKGDIAEGYSVSREKKESFPLTVTSAQKNPTAFYLCASSGLGTDTQYFGPGTRLTVL.

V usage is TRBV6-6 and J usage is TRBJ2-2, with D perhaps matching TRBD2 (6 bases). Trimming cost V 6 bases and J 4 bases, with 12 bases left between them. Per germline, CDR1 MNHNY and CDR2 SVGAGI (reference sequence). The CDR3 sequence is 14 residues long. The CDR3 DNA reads TGTGCCAGCAGGGGAGGCGGATTCACCGGGGAGCTGTTTTTT. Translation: CASRGGGFTGELFF.

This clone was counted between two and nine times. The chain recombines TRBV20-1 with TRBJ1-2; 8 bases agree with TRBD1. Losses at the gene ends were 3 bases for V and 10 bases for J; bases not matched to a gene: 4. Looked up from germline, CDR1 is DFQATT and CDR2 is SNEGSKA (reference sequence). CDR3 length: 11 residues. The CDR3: CSASRQGAYTF. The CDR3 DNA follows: TGCAGTGCTAGTAGGCAGGGGGCCTACACCTTC.

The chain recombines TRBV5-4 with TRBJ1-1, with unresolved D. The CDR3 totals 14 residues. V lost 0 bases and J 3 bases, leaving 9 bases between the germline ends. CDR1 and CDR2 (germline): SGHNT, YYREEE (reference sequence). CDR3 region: CASSLAVGDTEAFF. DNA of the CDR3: TGTGCCAGCAGCTTGGCAGTCGGGGACACTGAAGCTTTCTTT.

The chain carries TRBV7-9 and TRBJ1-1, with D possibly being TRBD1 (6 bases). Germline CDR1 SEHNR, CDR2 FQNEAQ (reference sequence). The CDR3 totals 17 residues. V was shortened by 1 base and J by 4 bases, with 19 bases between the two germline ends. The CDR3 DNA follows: TGTGCCAGCAGCTTAGAGCCCGGGAGGAGAGGGGGCACTGAAGCTTTCTTT. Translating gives CASSLEPGRRGGTEAFF.

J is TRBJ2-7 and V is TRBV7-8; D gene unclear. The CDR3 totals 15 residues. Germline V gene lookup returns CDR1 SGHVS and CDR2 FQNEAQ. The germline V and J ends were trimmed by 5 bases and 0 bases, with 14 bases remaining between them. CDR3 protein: CASSPKYSASYEQYF. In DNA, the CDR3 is TGTGCCAGCAGCCCTAAATACAGTGCCTCCTACGAGCAGTACTTC.

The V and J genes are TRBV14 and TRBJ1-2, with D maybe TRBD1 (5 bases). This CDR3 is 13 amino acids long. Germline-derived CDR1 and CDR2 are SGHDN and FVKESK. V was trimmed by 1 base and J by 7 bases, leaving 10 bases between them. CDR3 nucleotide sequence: TGTGCCAGCAGCCAAGCCAGGGAGGGTGGCTACACCTTC. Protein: CASSQAREGGYTF.

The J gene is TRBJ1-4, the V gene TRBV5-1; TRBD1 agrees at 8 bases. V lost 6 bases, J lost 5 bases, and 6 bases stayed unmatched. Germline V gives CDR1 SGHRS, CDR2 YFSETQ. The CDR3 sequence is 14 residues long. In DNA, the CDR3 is TGCGCCAGCACCCCTCAGGGGGCGAATGAAAAACTGTTTTTT. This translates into CASTPQGANEKLFF.

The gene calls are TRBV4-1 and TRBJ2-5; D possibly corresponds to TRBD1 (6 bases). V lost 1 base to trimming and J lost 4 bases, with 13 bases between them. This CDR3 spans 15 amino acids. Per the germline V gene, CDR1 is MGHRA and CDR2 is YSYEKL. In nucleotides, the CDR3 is TGCGCCAGCAGCCAAGGATCGGCAGGGGCAGAGACCCAGTACTTC. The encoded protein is CASSQGSAGAETQYF.

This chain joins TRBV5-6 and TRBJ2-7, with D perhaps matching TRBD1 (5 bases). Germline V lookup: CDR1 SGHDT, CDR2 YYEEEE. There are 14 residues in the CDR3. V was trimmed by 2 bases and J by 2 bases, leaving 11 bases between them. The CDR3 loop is CASSFQGRAYEQYF. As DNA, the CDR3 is TGTGCCAGCAGCTTTCAAGGCAGGGCCTACGAGCAGTACTTC. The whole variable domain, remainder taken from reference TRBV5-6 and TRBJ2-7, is DAGVTQSPTHLIKTRGQQVTLRCSPKSGHDTVSWYQQALGQGPQFIFQYYEEEERQRGNFPDRFSGHQFPNYSSELNVNALLLGDSALYLCASSFQGRAYEQYFGPGTRLTVT.

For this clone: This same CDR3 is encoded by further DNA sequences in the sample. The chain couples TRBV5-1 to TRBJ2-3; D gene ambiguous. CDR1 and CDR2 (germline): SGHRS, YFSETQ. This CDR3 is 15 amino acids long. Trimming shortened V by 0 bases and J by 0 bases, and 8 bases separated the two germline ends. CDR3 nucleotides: TGCGCCAGCAGCTTGGGGTTGCCTAGCACAGATACGCAGTATTTT. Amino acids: CASSLGLPSTDTQYF. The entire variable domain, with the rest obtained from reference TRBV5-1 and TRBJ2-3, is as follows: KAGVTQTPRYLIKTRGQQVTLSCSPISGHRSVSWYQQTPGQGLQFLFEYFSETQRNKGNFPGRFSGRQFSNSRSEMNVSTLELGDSALYLCASSLGLPSTDTQYFGPGTRLTVL.

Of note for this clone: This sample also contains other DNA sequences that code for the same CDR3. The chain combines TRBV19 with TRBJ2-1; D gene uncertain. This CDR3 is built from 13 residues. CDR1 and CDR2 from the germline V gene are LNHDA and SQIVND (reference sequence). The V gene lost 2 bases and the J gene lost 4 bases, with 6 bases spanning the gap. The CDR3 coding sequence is TGTGCCAGTAGTATACGCGCTTACAATGAGCAGTTCTTC. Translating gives CASSIRAYNEQFF. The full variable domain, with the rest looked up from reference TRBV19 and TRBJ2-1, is DGGITQSPKYLFRKEGQNVTLSCEQNLNHDAMYWYRQDPGQGLRLIYYSQIVNDFQKGDIAEGYSVSREKKESFPLTVTSAQKNPTAFYLCASSIRAYNEQFFGPGTRLTVL.

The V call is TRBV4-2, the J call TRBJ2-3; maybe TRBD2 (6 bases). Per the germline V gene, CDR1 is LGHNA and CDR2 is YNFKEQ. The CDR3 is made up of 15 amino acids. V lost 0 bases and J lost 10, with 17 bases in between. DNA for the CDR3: TGTGCCAGCAGCCAAGATCGGGGACTCCCCCGGGCGCAGTATTTT. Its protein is CASSQDRGLPRAQYF.

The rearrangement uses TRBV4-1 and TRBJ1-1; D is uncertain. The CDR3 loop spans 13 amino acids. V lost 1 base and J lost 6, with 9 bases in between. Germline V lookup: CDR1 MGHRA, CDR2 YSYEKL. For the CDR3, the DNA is TGCGCCAGCAGCCAAGTAATGGGCGCTGAAGCTTTCTTT. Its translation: CASSQVMGAEAFF.

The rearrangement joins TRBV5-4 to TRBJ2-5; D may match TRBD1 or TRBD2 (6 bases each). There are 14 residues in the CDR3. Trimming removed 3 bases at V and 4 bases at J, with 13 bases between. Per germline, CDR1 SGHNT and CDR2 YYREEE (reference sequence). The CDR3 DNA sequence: TGTGCCAGCAGCTCGAAGGAGGGGGGAGAGACCCAGTACTTC. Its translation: CASSSKEGGETQYF.

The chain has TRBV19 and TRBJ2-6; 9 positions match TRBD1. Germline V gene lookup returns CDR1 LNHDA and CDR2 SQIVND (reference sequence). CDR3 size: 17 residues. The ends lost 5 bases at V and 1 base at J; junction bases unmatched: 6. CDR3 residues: CASSGGQGRSGANVLTF. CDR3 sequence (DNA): TGTGCCAGTAGTGGGGGACAGGGACGATCTGGGGCCAACGTCCTGACTTTC.

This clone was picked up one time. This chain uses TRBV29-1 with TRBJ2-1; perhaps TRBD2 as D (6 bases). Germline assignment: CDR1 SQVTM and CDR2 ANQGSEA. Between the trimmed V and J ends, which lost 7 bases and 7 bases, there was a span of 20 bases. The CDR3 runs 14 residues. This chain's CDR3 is CSGIGGARKNEQFF. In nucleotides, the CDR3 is TGCAGCGGGATCGGAGGGGCGAGGAAGAATGAGCAGTTCTTC.

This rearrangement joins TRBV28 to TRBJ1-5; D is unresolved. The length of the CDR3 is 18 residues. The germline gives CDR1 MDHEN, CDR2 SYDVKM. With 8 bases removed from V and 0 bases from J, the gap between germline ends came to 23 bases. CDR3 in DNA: TGTGCCAGCGCCAGCTCCCCCCGCTCGTTCTATAGCAATCAGCCCCAGCATTTT. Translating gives CASASSPRSFYSNQPQHF. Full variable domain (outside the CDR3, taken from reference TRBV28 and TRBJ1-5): DVKVTQSSRYLVKRTGEKVFLECVQDMDHENMFWYRQDPGLGLRLIYFSYDVKMKEKGDIPEGYSVSREKKERFSLILESASTNQTSMYLCASASSPRSFYSNQPQHFGDGTRLSIL.

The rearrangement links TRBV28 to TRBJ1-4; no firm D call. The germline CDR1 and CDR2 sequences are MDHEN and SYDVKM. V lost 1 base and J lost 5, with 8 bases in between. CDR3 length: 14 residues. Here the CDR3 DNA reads TGTGCCAGCAGTTTATTGACATCCAATGAAAAACTGTTTTTT. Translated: CASSLLTSNEKLFF.

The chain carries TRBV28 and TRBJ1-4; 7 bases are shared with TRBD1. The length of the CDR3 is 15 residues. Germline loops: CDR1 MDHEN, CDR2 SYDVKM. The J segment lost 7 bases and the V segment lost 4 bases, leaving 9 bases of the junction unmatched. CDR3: CASSSKQGRSEKLFF. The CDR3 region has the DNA TGTGCCAGCAGTTCAAAACAGGGGAGGTCTGAAAAACTGTTTTTT.

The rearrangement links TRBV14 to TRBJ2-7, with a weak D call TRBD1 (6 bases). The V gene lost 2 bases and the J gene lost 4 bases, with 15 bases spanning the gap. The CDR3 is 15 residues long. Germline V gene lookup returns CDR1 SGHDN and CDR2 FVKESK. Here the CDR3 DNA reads TGTGCCAGCAGCCAACCCGGGACAATCGTTTACGAGCAGTACTTC. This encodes CASSQPGTIVYEQYF.

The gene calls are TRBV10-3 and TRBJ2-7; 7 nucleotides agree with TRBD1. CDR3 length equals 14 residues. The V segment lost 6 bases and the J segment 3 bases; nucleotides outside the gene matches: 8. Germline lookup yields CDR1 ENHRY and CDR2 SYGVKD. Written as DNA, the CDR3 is TGTGCCATCAGAGGGTCCGGGACAGACTACGAGCAGTACTTC. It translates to CAIRGSGTDYEQYF.

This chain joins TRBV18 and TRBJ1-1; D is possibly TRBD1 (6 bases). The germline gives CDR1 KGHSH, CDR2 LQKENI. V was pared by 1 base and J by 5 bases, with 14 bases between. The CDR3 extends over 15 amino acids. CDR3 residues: CASSPHPGADTEAFF. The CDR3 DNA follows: TGTGCCAGCTCACCACATCCGGGGGCAGATACTGAAGCTTTCTTT.

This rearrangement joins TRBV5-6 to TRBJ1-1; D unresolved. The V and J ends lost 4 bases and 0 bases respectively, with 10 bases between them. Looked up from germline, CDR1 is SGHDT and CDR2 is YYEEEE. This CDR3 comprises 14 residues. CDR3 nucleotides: TGTGCCAGCAGCCGTAACAGCTTGAACACTGAAGCTTTCTTT. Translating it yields CASSRNSLNTEAFF. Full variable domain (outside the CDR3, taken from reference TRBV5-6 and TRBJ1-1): DAGVTQSPTHLIKTRGQQVTLRCSPKSGHDTVSWYQQALGQGPQFIFQYYEEEERQRGNFPDRFSGHQFPNYSSELNVNALLLGDSALYLCASSRNSLNTEAFFGQGTRLTVV.

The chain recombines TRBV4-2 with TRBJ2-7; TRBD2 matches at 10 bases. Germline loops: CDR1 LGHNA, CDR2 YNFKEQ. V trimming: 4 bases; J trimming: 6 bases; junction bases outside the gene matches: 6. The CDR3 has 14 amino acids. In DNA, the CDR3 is TGTGCCAGCAGCCTCCCTGGGACTAGCGCCGAGCAGTACTTC. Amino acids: CASSLPGTSAEQYF.

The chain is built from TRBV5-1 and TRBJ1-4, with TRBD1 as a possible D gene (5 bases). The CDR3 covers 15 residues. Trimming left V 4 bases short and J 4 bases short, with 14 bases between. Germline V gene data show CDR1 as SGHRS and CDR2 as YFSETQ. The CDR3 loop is CASSPSGRNNEKLFF. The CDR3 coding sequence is TGCGCCAGCAGCCCCTCAGGGCGCAATAATGAAAAACTGTTTTTT.

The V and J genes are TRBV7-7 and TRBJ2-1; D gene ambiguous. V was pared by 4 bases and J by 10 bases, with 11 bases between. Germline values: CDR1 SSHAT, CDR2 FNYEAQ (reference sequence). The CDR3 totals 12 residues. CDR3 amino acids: CASSSVSGEQFF. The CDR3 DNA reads TGTGCCAGCAGCTCTGTGTCCGGGGAGCAGTTCTTC.

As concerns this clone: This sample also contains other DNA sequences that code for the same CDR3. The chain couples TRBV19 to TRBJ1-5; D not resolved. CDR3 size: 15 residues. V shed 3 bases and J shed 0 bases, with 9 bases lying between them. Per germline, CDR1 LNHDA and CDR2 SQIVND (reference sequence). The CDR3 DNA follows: TGTGCCAGTAGTATCCTCGGAGATAGCAATCAGCCCCAGCATTTT. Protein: CASSILGDSNQPQHF. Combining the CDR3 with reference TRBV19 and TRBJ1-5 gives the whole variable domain DGGITQSPKYLFRKEGQNVTLSCEQNLNHDAMYWYRQDPGQGLRLIYYSQIVNDFQKGDIAEGYSVSREKKESFPLTVTSAQKNPTAFYLCASSILGDSNQPQHFGDGTRLSIL.

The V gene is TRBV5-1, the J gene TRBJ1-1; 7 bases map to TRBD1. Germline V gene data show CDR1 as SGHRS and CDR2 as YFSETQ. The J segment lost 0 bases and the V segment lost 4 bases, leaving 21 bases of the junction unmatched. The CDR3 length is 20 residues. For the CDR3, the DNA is TGCGCCAGCAGCCGATCTCCTCTCCGGTGGGACAGTTTCATGAACACTGAAGCTTTCTTT. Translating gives CASSRSPLRWDSFMNTEAFF.